The next 9 T cell receptor beta chains were all read from a single sample in a study of shared clonotypes between healthy human individuals. Sequencing used immunoSEQ multiplex PCR; TCRdb keeps in-frame clones, though not all of them. The sample has 2 million to 3 million clones; 93% are singletons. Source material: naive CD4+ T cells from PBMCs. Subset described: CD45RA+ positively selected. These receptor sequences come from a man in his late teens or twenties in good health. Some clones in this sample may be carry-over from other donors' samples.

This rearrangement joins TRBV7-2 to TRBJ2-3; TRBD2 aligns across 8 bases. The CDR3 runs 16 residues. CDR1 and CDR2 (germline): SGHTA, FQGNSA. The junction had 11 bases not matched to a gene; V was cut back by 7 bases and J by 2 bases. The CDR3 reads CASTRGERGNTDTQYF. CDR3 nucleotides: TGTGCCAGCACCCGCGGGGAGCGGGGGAACACAGATACGCAGTATTTT.

The V and J genes are TRBV6-5 and TRBJ2-5; D may be TRBD1 (6 bases). Germline assignment: CDR1 MNHEY and CDR2 SVGAGI. This CDR3 comprises 15 residues. The ends were cut back, 0 bases at V and 4 bases at J, with 12 bases in the middle. DNA of the CDR3: TGTGCCAGCAGTTACTCGACCACAGGGTCAGAGACCCAGTACTTC. The encoded protein is CASSYSTTGSETQYF.

V is TRBV27 and J is TRBJ2-4; 8 bases match TRBD2. V shed 4 bases and J 8 bases; nucleotides not matched to a gene: 10. The CDR3 consists of 15 residues. Germline lookup yields CDR1 MNHEY and CDR2 SMNVEV (reference sequence). The CDR3 loop reads CASSSRIGTSHIQYF. The CDR3 DNA is TGTGCCAGCAGTTCCCGGATCGGGACTAGTCACATTCAGTACTTC.

V usage is TRBV6-6 and J usage is TRBJ1-5; 9 bases are shared with TRBD1. Germline CDR1 and CDR2: MNHNY and SVGAGI (reference sequence). Unmatched junction bases numbered 7, after V lost 8 bases and J lost 5 bases. CDR3 length equals 14 residues. CDR3 sequence reads: CASDRDREYQPQHF. The CDR3 DNA is TGTGCCAGCGACCGGGACAGGGAATATCAGCCCCAGCATTTT.

The chain is built from TRBV19 and TRBJ2-3; 11 bases align to TRBD2. The germline CDR1 and CDR2 sequences are LNHDA and SQIVND (reference sequence). The CDR3 has 15 amino acids. J lost 0 bases, V lost 6 bases, and 2 bases had no gene match. The CDR3 nucleotides are TGTGCCAGTAGGACTAGCGGGGTTAGCACAGATACGCAGTATTTT. As protein: CASRTSGVSTDTQYF.

The chain employs TRBV6-5 and TRBJ2-5; TRBD1 matches at 9 bases. Germline values: CDR1 MNHEY, CDR2 SVGAGI. V lost 10 bases, J lost 1 base, and 4 bases stayed unmatched. The CDR3 runs to 13 residues. The chain's CDR3 is CATLQGAQETQYF. The CDR3 DNA reads TGTGCCACCCTACAGGGGGCCCAAGAGACCCAGTACTTC.

The rearrangement links TRBV4-1 to TRBJ2-4; 9 bases fit TRBD2. J gave up 0 bases and V 5 bases, and 14 bases lay outside the gene matches. The germline V gene encodes CDR1 MGHRA and CDR2 YSYEKL. CDR3 size: 19 residues. CDR3 sequence reads: CASSAISGSFLLAKNIQYF. The CDR3 DNA is TGCGCCAGCAGCGCAATTAGCGGGAGTTTCCTCTTAGCCAAAAACATTCAGTACTTC.

The CDR3 DNA follows: TGTGCCAGTAGTATAAAGTCAGAGAACACTGAAGCTTTCTTT. Translating it yields CASSIKSENTEAFF. The chain recombines TRBV19 with TRBJ1-1; D uncertain. This CDR3 has 14 amino acids. V was shortened by 2 bases and J by 1 base, with 8 bases between the two germline ends. Germline V CDR1 and CDR2: LNHDA, SQIVND (reference sequence).

This chain connects TRBV18 to TRBJ1-1; D perhaps matches TRBD1 (6 bases). The length of the CDR3 is 14 residues. Germline CDR1 KGHSH, CDR2 LQKENI. The ends were cut back, 4 bases at V and 5 bases at J, with 14 bases in the middle. The CDR3 coding sequence is TGTGCCAGCTCACGACACCTCCAGGGGACTGAAGCTTTCTTT. Amino acids: CASSRHLQGTEAFF. The variable domain in full, with the rest retrieved from reference TRBV18 and TRBJ1-1, is NAGVMQNPRHLVRRRGQEARLRCSPMKGHSHVYWYRQLPEEGLKFMVYLQKENIIDESGMPKERFSAEFPKEGPSILRIQQVVRGDSAAYFCASSRHLQGTEAFFGQGTRLTVV.